The 24 T cell receptor beta chains reported below all come from one sample, sequenced in a study of cytomegalovirus exposure and HLA in healthy donors. The PCR had 60 Vbeta and 13 Jbeta primers. Data came from immunoSEQ multiplex PCR; TCRdb stores just in-frame clones and leaves some out. Among 140,000 to 150,000 clones, roughly 78% were seen once, and the ten largest hold about 2.9%. What was sequenced was PBMCs. These receptors were obtained from a man aged 35 to 55 in good health and CMV-seropositive.

The rearrangement links TRBV11-2 to TRBJ2-5; TRBD2 matches 7 bases. V lost 6 bases, J lost 3 bases, and 7 bases stayed unmatched. Germline V lookup: CDR1 SGHAT, CDR2 FQNNGV. This CDR3 has 14 amino acids. CDR3 DNA sequence: TGTGCCAGCAGGTCCTGGGAGGGAGAAGAGACCCAGTACTTC. This codes for CASRSWEGEETQYF.

This clone has only one observation. V is TRBV6-1 and J is TRBJ1-4; no reliable D call. The CDR3 sequence is 12 residues long. In germline, CDR1 is MNHNS, CDR2 SASEGT. Trimming shortened V by 3 bases and J by 12 bases, and 11 bases separated the two germline ends. CDR3 nucleotide sequence: TGTGCCAGCAGTGATTCGAGCGAAGAACTGTTTTTT. It codes for CASSDSSEELFF.

The chain combines TRBV5-1 with TRBJ2-2; 8 nucleotides line up with TRBD2. The CDR3 length is 15 residues. Germline-derived CDR1 and CDR2 are SGHRS and YFSETQ. With V trimmed by 0 bases and J by 6 bases, 4 bases remained unmatched. CDR3 amino acids: CASSLDGRAAGELFF. The CDR3 DNA sequence: TGCGCCAGCAGCTTGGACGGGAGGGCCGCCGGGGAGCTGTTTTTT.

The chain has TRBV9 and TRBJ2-5; D might be TRBD2 (6 bases). The CDR3 totals 16 residues. Germline assignment: CDR1 SGDLS and CDR2 YYNGEE. The V gene lost 3 bases and the J gene lost 4 bases, with 19 bases spanning the gap. The CDR3 loop is CASSAAGGAVGETQYF. CDR3 in DNA: TGTGCCAGCAGCGCAGCGGGTGGGGCTGTTGGAGAGACCCAGTACTTC.

The J gene is TRBJ2-1, the V gene TRBV28; 8 nucleotides agree with TRBD2. Trimming took 6 bases from V and 9 from J; bases not matched to a gene: 10. CDR1 is MDHEN and CDR2 is SYDVKM in the germline V gene. The CDR3 totals 14 residues. Here the CDR3 DNA reads TGTGCCAGCAGCTGGGGGGGGCGGGAGGTTGAGCAGTTCTTC. It codes for CASSWGGREVEQFF.

The chain couples TRBV9 to TRBJ1-1; D unclear. This CDR3 spans 15 amino acids. V was pared by 0 bases and J by 1 base, with 10 bases between. Germline-derived CDR1 and CDR2 are SGDLS and YYNGEE. The CDR3 bases are TGTGCCAGCAGCGTAGCCGGGATTTGGAACACTGAAGCTTTCTTT. It encodes CASSVAGIWNTEAFF.

The table lists this clone with a count of one. The V gene is TRBV19, the J gene TRBJ2-1, with 11 positions matching TRBD2. The ends lost 5 bases at V and 5 bases at J; junction bases unmatched: 11. The CDR3 runs to 17 residues. The germline gives CDR1 LNHDA, CDR2 SQIVND (reference sequence). The CDR3: CASSQPPGTSGHNEQFF. The CDR3 region has the DNA TGTGCCAGTAGTCAACCCCCCGGGACTAGCGGACACAATGAGCAGTTCTTC.

The V call is TRBV19, the J call TRBJ1-2; 8 nucleotides align to TRBD1. The V gene's germline CDR1 is LNHDA and CDR2 SQIVND (reference sequence). Trimming at V came to 6 bases and at J to 8 bases, leaving 11 bases not matched to a gene. This CDR3 is built from 14 residues. The CDR3 spells CASSPLTGEWGYTF. Written as DNA, the CDR3 is TGTGCCAGTAGCCCTTTGACAGGGGAGTGGGGCTACACCTTC.

This clone was counted a single time. CDR3: CASRSSTGSYEQYF. The CDR3, as DNA: TGCGCCAGCAGGTCGTCTACGGGCTCCTACGAGCAGTACTTC. The chain couples TRBV10-2 to TRBJ2-7; no definite D call. Germline CDR1 is WSHSY and CDR2 is SAAADI. V gave up 6 bases and J gave up 0 bases, with 12 bases separating them. This CDR3 region has 14 residues.

The chain employs TRBV9 and TRBJ1-2; 9 bases are a match to TRBD1. Per germline, CDR1 SGDLS and CDR2 YYNGEE. The trim removed 3 bases at V and 6 bases at J, leaving 9 bases unmatched. The CDR3 is 15 residues long. The CDR3 region has the DNA TGTGCCAGCAGCGACGGACAGGGGACTAGTAATGGCTACACCTTC. Translation gives CASSDGQGTSNGYTF.

The chain has TRBV6-5 and TRBJ2-1; no definite D call. Germline V CDR1 and CDR2: MNHEY, SVGAGI. Between the trimmed V and J ends, which lost 4 bases and 0 bases, there was a span of 13 bases. The CDR3 length is 16 residues. This CDR3 reads CASSSFQVSSYNEQFF. The DNA of the CDR3 is TGTGCCAGCAGTTCCTTCCAGGTGAGCTCCTACAATGAGCAGTTCTTC.

This chain joins TRBV29-1 and TRBJ2-5, with 12 bases that match TRBD1. CDR3 length: 15 residues. Germline assignment: CDR1 SQVTM and CDR2 ANQGSEA. V was pared by 7 bases and J by 5 bases, with 11 bases of the junction left unmatched. CDR3 sequence reads: CSAEAGQGAGETQYF. The CDR3 nucleotides read TGCAGCGCGGAGGCGGGACAGGGGGCAGGGGAGACCCAGTACTTC.

The chain is built from TRBV9 and TRBJ2-2; the D gene is possibly TRBD1 (5 bases). Between the trimmed V and J ends, which lost 6 bases and 7 bases, there was a span of 13 bases. Germline V gene sequence: CDR1 SGDLS, CDR2 YYNGEE. This CDR3 spans 13 amino acids. In DNA, the CDR3 is TGTGCCAGCACAGGGCTGAGTGGCGGGGAGCTGTTTTTT. The encoded protein is CASTGLSGGELFF.

The rearrangement uses TRBV18 and TRBJ2-2; D may be TRBD1 (6 bases). Trimming took 1 base from V and 3 from J, leaving 9 bases between them. This CDR3 is built from 15 residues. From germline, CDR1 is KGHSH and CDR2 LQKENI. CDR3 in amino acids: CASSPLAGDTGELFF. DNA for the CDR3: TGTGCCAGCTCACCACTGGCAGGGGACACCGGGGAGCTGTTTTTT.

The chain recombines TRBV7-7 with TRBJ2-5; TRBD1 matches at 7 bases. V was pared by 4 bases and J by 4 bases, with 3 bases of the junction left unmatched. Germline CDR1 is SSHAT and CDR2 is FNYEAQ (reference sequence). The CDR3 loop spans 13 amino acids. CDR3 protein: CASSSGQAETQYF. Here the CDR3 DNA reads TGTGCCAGCAGCTCTGGACAGGCAGAGACCCAGTACTTC.

V is TRBV9 and J is TRBJ2-1, with 13 bases identical to TRBD2. The V and J ends lost 1 base and 5 bases, in that order; junction bases with no gene match: 3. The germline V gene has CDR1 SGDLS and CDR2 YYNGEE. This CDR3 is 16 amino acids long. CDR3 sequence (DNA): TGTGCCAGCAGCGTAACCGGGACTAGCGGGAACAATGAGCAGTTCTTC. This sequence encodes CASSVTGTSGNNEQFF.

The chain couples TRBV11-2 to TRBJ2-7; 13 nucleotides agree with TRBD2. The ends lost 7 bases at V and 2 bases at J; junction bases unmatched: 11. Germline CDR1 is SGHAT and CDR2 is FQNNGV. This CDR3 spans 17 amino acids. CDR3 sequence reads: CASTPGTSGTAAYEQYF. The CDR3 bases are TGTGCCAGCACTCCGGGGACTAGCGGGACCGCGGCCTACGAGCAGTACTTC.

This chain uses TRBV14 with TRBJ2-7; TRBD2 aligns across 11 bases. The V segment lost 7 bases and the J segment 3 bases; nucleotides outside the gene matches: 2. Germline CDR1 SGHDN, CDR2 FVKESK. This CDR3 comprises 13 residues. CDR3 sequence reads: CASKGTSGYEQYF. DNA of the CDR3: TGTGCCAGCAAGGGGACTAGCGGCTACGAGCAGTACTTC.

The V call is TRBV7-8, the J call TRBJ1-3, with D unclear. Per the germline V gene, CDR1 is SGHVS and CDR2 is FQNEAQ. Trimming removed 2 bases at V and 0 bases at J, with 8 bases between. CDR3 length: 15 amino acids. This chain's CDR3 is CASSLQTVSGNTIYF. The CDR3 nucleotides are TGTGCCAGCAGCTTACAAACGGTCTCTGGAAACACCATATATTTT. Together with reference TRBV7-8 and TRBJ1-3, the CDR3 gives the full variable domain: GAGVSQSPRYKVAKRGQDVALRCDPISGHVSLFWYQQALGQGPEFLTYFQNEAQLDKSGLPSDRFFAERPEGSVSTLKIQRTQQEDSAVYLCASSLQTVSGNTIYFGEGSWLTVV.

The chain recombines TRBV19 with TRBJ1-2; perhaps TRBD1 as D (6 bases). The CDR3 covers 14 residues. CDR1 is LNHDA and CDR2 is SQIVND in the germline V gene (reference sequence). The ends were cut back, 4 bases at V and 4 bases at J, with 13 bases in the middle. The CDR3 sequence is CASSTADRPYGYTF. The DNA for the CDR3 is TGTGCCAGTAGTACGGCCGACAGGCCCTATGGCTACACCTTC.

The V and J genes are TRBV6-5 and TRBJ1-5, with D maybe TRBD1 (5 bases). V shed 5 bases and J shed 0 bases, with 11 bases lying between them. The CDR3 has 15 amino acids. CDR1 is MNHEY and CDR2 is SVGAGI in the germline V gene. CDR3 in DNA: TGTGCCAGCAGTAGGGGAGGACTTAGCAATCAGCCCCAGCATTTT. Protein: CASSRGGLSNQPQHF.

The V and J genes are TRBV7-2 and TRBJ2-1; D unclear. The CDR3 spans 12 residues. The ends were cut back, 8 bases at V and 0 bases at J, with 5 bases in the middle. CDR1 and CDR2 (germline): SGHTA, FQGNSA. CDR3 coding DNA: TGTGCCAGCCTTAGCTCCTACAATGAGCAGTTCTTC. Translating gives CASLSSYNEQFF.

The chain combines TRBV9 with TRBJ2-6; 11 nucleotides match TRBD1. Germline V lookup: CDR1 SGDLS, CDR2 YYNGEE. CDR3 length: 17 amino acids. The V and J ends lost 2 bases and 1 base, in that order; junction bases with no gene match: 2. CDR3 amino acids: CASSVGQGASGANVLTF. For the CDR3, the DNA is TGTGCCAGCAGCGTCGGACAGGGGGCTTCTGGGGCCAACGTCCTGACTTTC.

V is TRBV27 and J is TRBJ2-3, with 8 bases lining up with TRBD1. Trimming removed 6 bases from V and 7 bases from J; junction bases left unmatched: 9. The length of the CDR3 is 14 residues. Germline V gene sequence: CDR1 MNHEY, CDR2 SMNVEV (reference sequence). DNA for the CDR3: TGTGCCAGCAGGAAAGGACAGGGAAGCAATACGCAGTATTTT. Translating gives CASRKGQGSNTQYF.